This T cell receptor (beta chain) was found in a study of blood T cell repertoires in COVID-19. Turning to the study itself: Acute and convalescent COVID-19 specimens originated in the United States, Italy and Spain.

Authors' methods: Estimation of nucleated cell counts was performed using reference gene primer amplification. Here immunoSEQ multiplex PCR was the method, and the copy in TCRdb shows in-frame clones only, minus some. That table gives V, J and clone size, and the DNA gave D and trimming. Among around 310,000 clones, about 91% were seen once, and the ten largest hold around 9.5%. The CDR3 is made up of 16 amino acids. Germline CDR1 reads KGHDR; CDR2 reads SFDVKD. V shed 3 bases, J shed 4 bases, and the junction held 6 bases outside the gene matches. This clone was detected only once. The age range of participants was about 18 to 100 years, with residence in some 25 US areas. Symptom resolution, clearance, or two negative PCRs marked the recovered donors of Cohort 3.

Input material: PBMCs or T cells enriched from blood (not recorded which). The TCR comes from a woman between 40 and 55 years old who had recovered from COVID-19. The V and J genes are TRBV24-1 and TRBJ2-1; 9 bases agree with TRBD1. CDR3 sequence: CATSDPDRGTYNEQFF. The CDR3 DNA is TGTGCCACCAGTGATCCGGACAGGGGAACTTACAATGAGCAGTTCTTC.